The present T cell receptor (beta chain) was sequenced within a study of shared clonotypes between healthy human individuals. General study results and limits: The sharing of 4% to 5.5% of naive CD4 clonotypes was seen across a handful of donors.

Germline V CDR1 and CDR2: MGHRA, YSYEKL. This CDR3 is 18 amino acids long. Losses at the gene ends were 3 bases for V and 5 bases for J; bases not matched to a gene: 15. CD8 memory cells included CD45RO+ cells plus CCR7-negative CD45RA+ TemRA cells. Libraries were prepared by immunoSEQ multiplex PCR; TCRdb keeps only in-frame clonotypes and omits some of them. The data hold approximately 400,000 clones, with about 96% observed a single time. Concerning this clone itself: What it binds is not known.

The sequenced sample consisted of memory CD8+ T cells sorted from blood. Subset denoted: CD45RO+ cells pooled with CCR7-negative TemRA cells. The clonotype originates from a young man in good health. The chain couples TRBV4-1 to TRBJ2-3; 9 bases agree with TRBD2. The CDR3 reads CASSHPRVVAGDGDTQYF. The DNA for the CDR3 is TGCGCCAGCAGCCATCCCAGGGTAGTAGCGGGAGATGGAGATACGCAGTATTTT.